This entry lists 9 T cell receptor beta chains sequenced from one sample in a study of graft-versus-host responses after intestinal transplantation. Their recognized antigens are unknown. The repertoire was sequenced with immunoSEQ multiplex PCR; TCRdb's copy has only in-frame clones and lacks some. The sample contains around 100,000 clones, 85% to 95% of which appear only once. The source was unstimulated CD8+ T cells sorted from spleen or lymph node cells, collected before transplant. The receptors here all came from a human donor who was the organ donor for an intestinal transplant.

The chain recombines TRBV6-5 with TRBJ2-7; the match to TRBD2 covers 7 bases. This CDR3 is 15 amino acids long. Germline V gene sequence: CDR1 MNHEY, CDR2 SVGAGI. Germline trimming cut 0 bases from V and 2 bases from J; bases unmatched to any gene: 4. The CDR3 region has the DNA TGTGCCAGCAGTTACTCCCTAGCGGACGCCTACGAGCAGTACTTC. Amino acids: CASSYSLADAYEQYF.

V gene TRBV27 combines with J gene TRBJ2-1; TRBD1 or TRBD2 may be the D gene (5 bases each). V was clipped by 5 bases and J by 6 bases, with 5 bases between them. The germline V gene has CDR1 MNHEY and CDR2 SMNVEV (reference sequence). The CDR3 contains 11 residues. In DNA, the CDR3 is TGTGCCAGCAGTGGGGGCAATGAGCAGTTCTTC. Its protein product is CASSGGNEQFF.

The chain carries TRBV27 and TRBJ1-2; no firm D call. V was shortened by 3 bases and J by 2 bases, with 7 bases between the two germline ends. Germline V gene sequence: CDR1 MNHEY, CDR2 SMNVEV (reference sequence). The CDR3 spans 13 residues. CDR3 residues: CASSFGKNYGYTF. The CDR3 DNA sequence: TGTGCCAGCAGTTTTGGCAAAAACTATGGCTACACCTTC.

The chain joins TRBV23-1 to TRBJ1-5; TRBD1 might be the D (6 bases). TRBV23-1 has ORF status, its function being uncertain. The CDR3 runs 14 residues. Deletions cut 6 bases from V and 1 base from J, with 10 bases between. CDR3 loop: CASSRTGSNQPQHF. The DNA of the CDR3 is TGCGCCAGCAGCCGTACAGGGAGCAATCAGCCCCAGCATTTT.

The chain has TRBV19 and TRBJ2-3; no reliable D call. Germline values: CDR1 LNHDA, CDR2 SQIVND (reference sequence). The CDR3 sequence is 14 residues long. V lost 5 bases and J lost 5, with 14 bases in between. Here the CDR3 reads CASSPAVLGDTQYF. Here the CDR3 DNA reads TGTGCCAGTAGTCCCGCGGTCTTGGGAGATACGCAGTATTTT.

This chain connects TRBV7-9 to TRBJ2-3; D is undetermined. Germline V lookup: CDR1 SEHNR, CDR2 FQNEAQ (reference sequence). V lost 7 bases and J lost 0, with 5 bases in between. The CDR3 covers 12 residues. The CDR3 reads CASTTSTDTQYF. The CDR3 DNA follows: TGTGCCAGCACCACTAGCACAGATACGCAGTATTTT.

This chain connects TRBV28 to TRBJ1-1; D perhaps matches TRBD1 (6 bases). Germline values: CDR1 MDHEN, CDR2 SYDVKM. The CDR3 runs 14 residues. The V and J ends lost 3 bases and 6 bases respectively, with 14 bases between them. This chain's CDR3 is CASSFVGGHSEAFF. The DNA for the CDR3 is TGTGCCAGCAGTTTTGTCGGGGGGCATTCTGAAGCTTTCTTT.

The CDR3 is CASRKGNTEAFF. CDR3 coding DNA: TGTGCCAGCAGGAAAGGAAACACTGAAGCTTTCTTT. This chain links TRBV21-1 with TRBJ1-1. TRBV21-1 is annotated as a pseudogene. The CDR3 has 12 residues.

This chain joins TRBV9 and TRBJ1-1; perhaps TRBD1 as D (5 bases). V was trimmed by 4 bases and J by 2 bases, leaving 12 bases between them. Per germline, CDR1 SGDLS and CDR2 YYNGEE. The CDR3 sequence is 14 residues long. CDR3 in DNA: TGTGCCAGCAGCCTAGGGGACCGAAACACTGAAGCTTTCTTT. Translated, it gives CASSLGDRNTEAFF.